The text below deals with one T cell receptor beta chain. Looked up from germline, CDR1 is MNHEY and CDR2 is SVGAGI. There are 16 residues in the CDR3. V was cut by 0 bases and J by 0 bases, with 11 bases left in between. Amplification used 60 Vbeta primers and 13 Jbeta primers. Assay: immunoSEQ multiplex PCR; the TCRdb copy retains only in-frame clones and omits some. Here the sample spans 150,000 or so clones, approximately 75% being singletons. These data come from a study of cytomegalovirus exposure and HLA in healthy donors. The sequencing input was PBMCs. The gene calls are TRBV6-5 and TRBJ1-2; D is perhaps TRBD1 (5 bases). The sequence derives from a man between 18 and 35 years old in good health and CMV-seronegative. CDR3 residues: CASSYSTAGSNYGYTF. The DNA for the CDR3 is TGTGCCAGCAGTTACTCGACAGCGGGTTCTAACTATGGCTACACCTTC.